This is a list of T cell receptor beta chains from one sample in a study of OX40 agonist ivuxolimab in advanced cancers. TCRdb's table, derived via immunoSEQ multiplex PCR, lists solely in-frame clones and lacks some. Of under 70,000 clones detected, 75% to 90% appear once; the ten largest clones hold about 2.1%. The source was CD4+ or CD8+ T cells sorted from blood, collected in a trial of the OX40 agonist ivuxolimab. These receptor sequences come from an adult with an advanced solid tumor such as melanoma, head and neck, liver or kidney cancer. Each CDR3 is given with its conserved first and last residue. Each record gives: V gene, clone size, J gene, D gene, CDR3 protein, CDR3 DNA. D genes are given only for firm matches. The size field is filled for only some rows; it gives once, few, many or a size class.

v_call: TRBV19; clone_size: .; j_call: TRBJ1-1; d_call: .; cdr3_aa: CASSTPGRAEAFF; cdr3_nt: TGTGCCAGTAGTACGCCGGGAAGGGCTGAAGCTTTCTTT
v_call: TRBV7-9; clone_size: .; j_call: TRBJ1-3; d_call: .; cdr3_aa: CASSLGSNSINSGNTIYF; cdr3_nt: TGTGCCAGCAGCTTAGGATCTAACTCTATAAACTCTGGAAACACCATATATTTT
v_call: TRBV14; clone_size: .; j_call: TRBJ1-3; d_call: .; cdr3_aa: CASSHGLGNTIYF; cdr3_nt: TGTGCCAGCAGCCATGGGTTGGGAAACACCATATATTTT
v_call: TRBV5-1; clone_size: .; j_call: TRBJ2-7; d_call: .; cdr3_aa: CASSLAAASYEQYF; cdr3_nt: TGCGCCAGCAGCTTGGCCGCGGCCTCCTACGAGCAGTACTTC
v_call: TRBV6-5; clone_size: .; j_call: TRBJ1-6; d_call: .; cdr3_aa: CASSYPNSPLHF; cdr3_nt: TGTGCCAGCAGTTACCCTAATTCACCCCTCCACTTT
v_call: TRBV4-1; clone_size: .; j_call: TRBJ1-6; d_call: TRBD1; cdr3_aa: CASSLSSDRGPSPLHF; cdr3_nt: TGCGCCAGCAGCCTATCGTCGGACAGGGGACCCAGTCCCCTCCACTTT
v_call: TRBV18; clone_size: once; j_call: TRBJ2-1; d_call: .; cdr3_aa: CASSPKGPRGDGNEQFF; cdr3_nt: TGTGCCAGCTCACCCAAAGGCCCTAGGGGCGATGGCAATGAGCAGTTCTTC
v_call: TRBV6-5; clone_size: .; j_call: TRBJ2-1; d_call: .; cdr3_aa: CASSSGMGNEQFF; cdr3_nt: TGTGCCAGCAGCTCCGGGATGGGGAATGAGCAGTTCTTC
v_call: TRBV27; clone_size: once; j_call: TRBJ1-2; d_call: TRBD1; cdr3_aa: CASSLDRGRDYGYTF; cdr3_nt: TGTGCCAGCAGTTTGGACAGGGGGCGCGACTATGGCTACACCTTC
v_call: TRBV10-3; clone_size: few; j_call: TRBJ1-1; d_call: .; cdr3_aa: CAISGEGRGSEAFF; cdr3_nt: TGTGCCATCAGTGGAGAAGGTCGGGGCTCTGAAGCTTTCTTT
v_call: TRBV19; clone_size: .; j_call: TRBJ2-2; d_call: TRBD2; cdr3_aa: CASSIDRGGPKGTGELFF; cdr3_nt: TGTGCCAGTAGTATAGATCGGGGGGGTCCAAAGGGGACCGGGGAGCTGTTTTTT
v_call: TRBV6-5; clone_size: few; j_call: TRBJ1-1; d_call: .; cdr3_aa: CASRTQGQATEAFF; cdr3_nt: TGTGCCAGCAGGACGCAGGGCCAAGCCACTGAAGCTTTCTTT
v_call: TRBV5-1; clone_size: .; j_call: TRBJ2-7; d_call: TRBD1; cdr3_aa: CASSSGQVRGYEQYF; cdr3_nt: TGCGCCAGCAGCTCCGGACAGGTCCGAGGCTACGAGCAGTACTTC
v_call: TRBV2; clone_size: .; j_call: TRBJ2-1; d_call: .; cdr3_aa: CASSVGILNEQFF; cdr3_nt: TGTGCCAGCAGTGTTGGCATTCTAAATGAGCAGTTCTTC